The clone carrying this T cell receptor beta chain has ten or more counts. The data were taken from a study of regulatory T cells in long-lasting Graves disease. iRepertoire HTBI primers and Arm-PCR of CDR3 regions built TCR beta libraries. One entry per CDR3 protein, called by TCRdb with MiXCR from the multiplex PCR reads. The table shows some 600,000 distinct CDR3 sequences, with more than 15% occurring only once. The time point denotes: newly diagnosed GD, antithyroid drugs for less than 3 months. There was RNA extracted from PBMCs, and the TCR library was made from it. V trimming: 2 bases; J trimming: 4 bases; junction bases outside the gene matches: 8. This CDR3 has 16 amino acids. Germline V CDR1 and CDR2: SGHTA, FQGTGA. The same sample was also used in a study of T cells in Graves' hyperthyroidism and ophthalmopathy. That investigation notes: Clinical symptoms, serum thyroxine and TRAb, thyroid ultrasound and orbital computed tomography were used for the diagnoses.

The chain combines TRBV7-3 with TRBJ2-7; 10 bases fit TRBD2. The sample consisted of peripheral blood mononuclear cells (PBMCs), taken at new diagnosis, from a patient treated with antithyroid drugs. The TCR originated in a man younger than 30 with Graves disease. Written as DNA, the CDR3 is TGTGCCAGCAGCTTACTAATTGCTAGCGGGAGTTACGAGCAGTACTTC. The encoded protein is CASSLLIASGSYEQYF.